This T cell receptor beta chain was identified in a study of blood T cell repertoires in COVID-19. Only in-frame clones appear in the TCRdb table, and some are missing; sequencing was by immunoSEQ multiplex PCR. The profile shows 150,000 to 200,000 clones, roughly 82% of them singletons. This clone was detected once. Looked up from germline, CDR1 is MNHNS and CDR2 is SASEGT. Trimming cost V 1 base and J 0 bases, with 9 bases left between them. The CDR3 runs to 15 residues. The sequence came from a woman in her sixties or seventies with COVID-19, enrolled during active disease. What was sequenced was peripheral blood. The chain is built from TRBV6-1 and TRBJ1-2; D is undetermined. The CDR3: CASSEGAGTNYGYTF. In nucleotides, the CDR3 is TGTGCCAGCAGTGAAGGGGCAGGAACTAACTATGGCTACACCTTC.